Shown below are 16 T cell receptor beta chains from a single sample sequenced in a study of cytomegalovirus exposure and HLA in healthy donors. The study ran its PCR with 60 Vbeta and 13 Jbeta primers. Sequenced by immunoSEQ multiplex PCR; TCRdb stores in-frame clones only, minus some. The sample yields more than 75,000 clones, approximately 84% seen once. Sequenced: PBMCs. All receptors come from a woman under 30 in good health and CMV-seropositive.

The chain recombines TRBV5-4 with TRBJ2-3; 7 bases are a match to TRBD2. V shed 2 bases and J 1 base; nucleotides not matched to a gene: 4. The CDR3 has 15 amino acids. CDR1 is SGHNT and CDR2 is YYREEE in the germline V gene (reference sequence). This CDR3 reads CASSFGLGGTDTQYF. CDR3 DNA: TGTGCCAGCAGCTTCGGACTAGGAGGCACAGATACGCAGTATTTT.

In its sample, this clone was seen a few times. V gene TRBV7-3 combines with J gene TRBJ2-3; 8 positions match TRBD2. With V trimmed by 5 bases and J by 5 bases, 9 bases remained unmatched. The CDR3 consists of 15 residues. CDR1 is SGHTA and CDR2 is FQGTGA in the germline V gene. CDR3 nucleotides: TGTGCCAGCAGCCCGGAGGCGGGAGGCTTAGATACGCAGTATTTT. Its protein product is CASSPEAGGLDTQYF.

The chain couples TRBV5-1 to TRBJ1-2, with no clear D. The CDR3 contains 12 residues. V was clipped by 1 base and J by 8 bases, with 9 bases between them. The V gene's germline CDR1 is SGHRS and CDR2 YFSETQ. Written as DNA, the CDR3 is TGCGCCAGCAGCTTGTCGCGTAACGGCTACACCTTC. This sequence encodes CASSLSRNGYTF. The whole variable domain, remainder taken from reference TRBV5-1 and TRBJ1-2, is KAGVTQTPRYLIKTRGQQVTLSCSPISGHRSVSWYQQTPGQGLQFLFEYFSETQRNKGNFPGRFSGRQFSNSRSEMNVSTLELGDSALYLCASSLSRNGYTFGSGTRLTVV.

The chain has TRBV2 and TRBJ2-7; 10 positions match TRBD1. V shed 4 bases, J shed 2 bases, and the junction held 5 bases outside the gene matches. The CDR3 covers 15 residues. CDR1 is SNHLY and CDR2 is FYNNEI in the germline V gene. Written as DNA, the CDR3 is TGTGCCAGCAGTGGGACGGACAGGGGGACCTACGAGCAGTACTTC. The encoded protein is CASSGTDRGTYEQYF.

There are a few counts of this clone. The chain recombines TRBV4-1 with TRBJ2-3; unclear D gene. Germline V gene lookup returns CDR1 MGHRA and CDR2 YSYEKL. The ends were cut back, 2 bases at V and 6 bases at J, with 9 bases in the middle. This CDR3 is built from 13 residues. The CDR3 coding sequence is TGCGCCAGCAGCCAAATTATTCTGGATACGCAGTATTTT. As protein: CASSQIILDTQYF.

The chain carries TRBV27 and TRBJ2-2; maybe TRBD2 (6 bases). CDR1 is MNHEY, CDR2 SMNVEV, per germline (reference sequence). With 2 bases removed from V and 5 bases from J, the gap between germline ends came to 9 bases. The CDR3 runs 14 residues. The CDR3 region has the DNA TGTGCCAGCAGTTTAATGGGGGGAACCGGGGAGCTGTTTTTT. Its translation: CASSLMGGTGELFF.

The chain carries TRBV2 and TRBJ2-7; D might be TRBD2 (6 bases). CDR1 is SNHLY and CDR2 is FYNNEI in the germline V gene. V lost 6 bases and J lost 3, with 15 bases in between. This CDR3 has 14 residues. The CDR3 bases are TGTGCCAGCAGACAAAGCGGGCTGCGCTACGAGCAGTACTTC. This gives the protein CASRQSGLRYEQYF.

The V gene is TRBV9, the J gene TRBJ2-5; a weak D match, TRBD2 (6 bases). Germline loops: CDR1 SGDLS, CDR2 YYNGEE. Deletions cut 4 bases from V and 3 bases from J, with 19 bases between. The CDR3 consists of 16 residues. CDR3 in DNA: TGTGCCAGCAGCTCCGGTCGCTGGAGGGCCGAAGAGACCCAGTACTTC. It is translated as CASSSGRWRAEETQYF.

The rearrangement uses TRBV7-9 and TRBJ1-1, with D unresolved. V lost 1 base and J lost 7, with 7 bases in between. Germline CDR1 and CDR2: SEHNR and FQNEAQ (reference sequence). The CDR3 is 12 residues long. CDR3 region: CASSLGPHEAFF. Here the CDR3 DNA reads TGTGCCAGCAGCTTAGGGCCGCATGAAGCTTTCTTT.

The V gene is TRBV4-1, the J gene TRBJ2-3; TRBD1 matches 9 bases. The CDR3 has 14 amino acids. Germline CDR1 reads MGHRA; CDR2 reads YSYEKL. V shed 8 bases, J shed 2 bases, and the junction held 5 bases outside the gene matches. The CDR3: CASSGTGNTDTQYF. In DNA form, the CDR3 reads TGCGCCAGCTCCGGGACAGGGAACACAGATACGCAGTATTTT.

The rearrangement links TRBV5-8 to TRBJ2-1, with TRBD2 matching over 8 bases. Germline trimming cut 5 bases from V and 7 bases from J; bases unmatched to any gene: 11. Germline V gene data show CDR1 as SGHTS and CDR2 as YDEGEE. The CDR3 consists of 15 residues. In DNA form, the CDR3 reads TGTGCCAGCAGAGAGATAGCGGGGATCTATAATGAGCAGTTCTTC. This sequence encodes CASREIAGIYNEQFF.

The genes are TRBV2 and TRBJ1-2, with a possible D match to TRBD1 (5 bases). This CDR3 spans 11 amino acids. Trimming took off 3 bases at V and 12 bases at J, with 11 bases between the two ends. Germline V gene lookup returns CDR1 SNHLY and CDR2 FYNNEI. The CDR3 reads CASSEAGLDTF. The CDR3 bases are TGTGCCAGCAGTGAGGCAGGGTTAGACACCTTC. The full variable domain, rest sourced from reference TRBV2 and TRBJ1-2, is EPEVTQTPSHQVTQMGQEVILRCVPISNHLYFYWYRQILGQKVEFLVSFYNNEISEKSEIFDDQFSVERPDGSNFTLKIRSTKLEDSAMYFCASSEAGLDTFGSGTRLTVV.

The V and J genes are TRBV6-5 and TRBJ2-5; a weak D match, TRBD2 (5 bases). CDR1 is MNHEY and CDR2 is SVGAGI in the germline V gene. Trimming left V 2 bases short and J 2 bases short, with 15 bases between. CDR3 length: 16 amino acids. CDR3: CASSYRDPGLQETQYF. The DNA for the CDR3 is TGTGCCAGCAGTTACCGGGATCCGGGTCTTCAAGAGACCCAGTACTTC.

The genes are TRBV25-1 and TRBJ2-1, with D perhaps TRBD1 (5 bases). The germline V gene encodes CDR1 MGHDK and CDR2 SYGVNS. With 5 bases removed from V and 1 base from J, the gap between germline ends came to 15 bases. This CDR3 contains 16 residues. The CDR3 loop reads CASSRVGVLSYNEQFF. As DNA, the CDR3 is TGTGCCAGCAGTCGAGTAGGGGTCTTATCCTACAATGAGCAGTTCTTC. The whole variable domain, filled in from reference TRBV25-1 and TRBJ2-1, reads EADIYQTPRYLVIGTGKKITLECSQTMGHDKMYWYQQDPGMELHLIHYSYGVNSTEKGDLSSESTVSRIRTEHFPLTLESARPSHTSQYLCASSRVGVLSYNEQFFGPGTRLTVL.

The sample holds one count of this clone. The CDR3 region is CASSKRDRAGDQPQHF. DNA for the CDR3: TGTGCCAGTAGTAAACGGGACAGGGCGGGGGATCAGCCCCAGCATTTT. The chain couples TRBV19 to TRBJ1-5; TRBD1 matches at 9 bases. Germline CDR1 reads LNHDA; CDR2 reads SQIVND (reference sequence). The CDR3 is made up of 16 amino acids. The V segment lost 4 bases and the J segment 5 bases; nucleotides outside the gene matches: 9.

This clone was counted a few times. The rearrangement links TRBV6-5 to TRBJ1-1; D unclear. The germline V gene has CDR1 MNHEY and CDR2 SVGAGI. Trimming left V 10 bases short and J 5 bases short, with 11 bases between. This CDR3 has 11 amino acids. The CDR3 DNA reads TGTGCCACCGTCTCGGGTACTGAAGCTTTCTTT. Translating it yields CATVSGTEAFF.